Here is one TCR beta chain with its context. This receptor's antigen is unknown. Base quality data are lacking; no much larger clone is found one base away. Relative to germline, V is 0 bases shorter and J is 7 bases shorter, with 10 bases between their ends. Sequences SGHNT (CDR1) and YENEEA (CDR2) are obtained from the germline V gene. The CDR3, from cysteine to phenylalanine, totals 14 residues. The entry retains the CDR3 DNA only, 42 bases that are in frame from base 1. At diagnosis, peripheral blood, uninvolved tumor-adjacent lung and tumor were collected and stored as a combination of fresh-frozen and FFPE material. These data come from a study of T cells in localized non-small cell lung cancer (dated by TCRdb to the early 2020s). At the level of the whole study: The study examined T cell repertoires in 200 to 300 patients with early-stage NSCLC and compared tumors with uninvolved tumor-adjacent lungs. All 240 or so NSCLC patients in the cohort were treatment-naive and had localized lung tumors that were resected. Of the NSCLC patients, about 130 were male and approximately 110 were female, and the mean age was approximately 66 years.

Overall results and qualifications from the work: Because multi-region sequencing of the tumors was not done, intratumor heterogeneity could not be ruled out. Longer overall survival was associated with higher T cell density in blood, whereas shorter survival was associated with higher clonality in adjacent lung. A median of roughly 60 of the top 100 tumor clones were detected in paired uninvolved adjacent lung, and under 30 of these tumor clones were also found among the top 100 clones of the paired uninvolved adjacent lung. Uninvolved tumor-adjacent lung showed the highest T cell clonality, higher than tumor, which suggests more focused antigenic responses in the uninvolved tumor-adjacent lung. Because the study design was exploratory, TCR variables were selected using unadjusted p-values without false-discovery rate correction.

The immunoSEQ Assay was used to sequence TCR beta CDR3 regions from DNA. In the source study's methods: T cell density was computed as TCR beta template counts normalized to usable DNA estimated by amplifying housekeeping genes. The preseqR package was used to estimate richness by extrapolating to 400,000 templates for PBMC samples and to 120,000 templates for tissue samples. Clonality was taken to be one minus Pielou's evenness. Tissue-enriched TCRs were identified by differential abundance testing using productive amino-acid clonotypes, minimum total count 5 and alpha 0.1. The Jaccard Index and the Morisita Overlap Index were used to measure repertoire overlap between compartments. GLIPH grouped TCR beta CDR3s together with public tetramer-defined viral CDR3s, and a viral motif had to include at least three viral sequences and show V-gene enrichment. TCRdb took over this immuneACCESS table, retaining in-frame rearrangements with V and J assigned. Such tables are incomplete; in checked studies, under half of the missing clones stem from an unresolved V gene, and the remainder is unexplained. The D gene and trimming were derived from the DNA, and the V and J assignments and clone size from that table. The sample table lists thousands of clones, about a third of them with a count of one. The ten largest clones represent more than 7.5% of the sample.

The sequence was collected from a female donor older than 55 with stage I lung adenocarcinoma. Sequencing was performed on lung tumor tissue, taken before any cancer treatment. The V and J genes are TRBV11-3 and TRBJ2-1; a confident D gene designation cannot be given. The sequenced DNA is TGTGCCAGCAGCTTAGATTCTGTAGGGAATGAGCAGTTCTTC. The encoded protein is CASSLDSVGNEQFF.